This T cell receptor (beta chain) is from a study of blood T cell repertoires in COVID-19. Study in general: Sources were T cells, B-cell-depleted T cells, or PBMCs; the material itself was cDNA or gDNA.

Germline trimming cut 4 bases from V and 4 bases from J; bases unmatched to any gene: 9. The CDR3 contains 15 residues. In germline, CDR1 is MGHRA, CDR2 YSYEKL. Enrollees, 18 to 89 years old, lived in 25 or so US areas. Under the authors' procedure: Amplified reference gene primers provided the basis for estimating nucleated cell counts. Measured with immunoSEQ multiplex PCR; TCRdb has only the in-frame clones, and not every one. The V and J calls and clone size are taken from that table; D and trimming were inferred from the DNA. The sample carries a few hundred thousand clones, around 90% recorded once.

The chain has TRBV4-1 and TRBJ1-1; 7 bases match TRBD1. The receptor comes from a woman under 30 who had recovered from COVID-19. Sequencing was done on a sample of PBMCs or T cells enriched from blood (not recorded which). The CDR3 loop is CASSPDDRVSTEAFF. Here the CDR3 DNA reads TGCGCCAGCAGCCCCGACGACAGGGTGAGCACTGAAGCTTTCTTT.